Sequencing of this T cell receptor (beta chain) was carried out in a study of control samples from healthy donors and cancer patients. CDR3 size: 15 residues. Germline V CDR1 and CDR2: MNHEY, SVGAGI. V lost 10 bases to trimming and J lost 2 bases, with 18 bases between them. Repertoires were generated with immunoSEQ multiplex PCR, while TCRdb's copy carries only in-frame clones and drops some. The table shows about 110,000 clones, with approximately 87% occurring only once. The receptor was derived from a woman aged 55-70 years with lung cancer. The J gene is TRBJ1-5, the V gene TRBV6-5; a weak D match, TRBD1 (5 bases). Sequencing was done on a sample of PBMCs. CDR3 in amino acids: CATRREPDGNQPQHF. The CDR3 DNA is TGTGCCACCCGCAGGGAGCCCGATGGCAATCAGCCCCAGCATTTT.